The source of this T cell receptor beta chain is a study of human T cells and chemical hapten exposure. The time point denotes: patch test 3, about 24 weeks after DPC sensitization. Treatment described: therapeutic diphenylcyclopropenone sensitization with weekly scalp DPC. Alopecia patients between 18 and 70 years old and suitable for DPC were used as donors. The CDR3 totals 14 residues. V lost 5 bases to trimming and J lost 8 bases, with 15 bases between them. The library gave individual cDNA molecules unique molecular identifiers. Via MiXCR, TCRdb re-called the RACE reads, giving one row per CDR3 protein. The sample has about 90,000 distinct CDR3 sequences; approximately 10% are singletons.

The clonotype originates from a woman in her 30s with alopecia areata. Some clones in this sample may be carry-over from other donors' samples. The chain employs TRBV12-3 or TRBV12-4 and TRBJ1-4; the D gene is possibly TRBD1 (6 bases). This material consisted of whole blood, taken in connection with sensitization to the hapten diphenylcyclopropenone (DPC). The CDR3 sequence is CASSPQGIGEKLFF. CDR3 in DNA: TGTGCCAGCAGTCCTCAGGGGATAGGAGAAAAACTGTTTTTT.